These 27 T cell receptor beta chains came from one sample sequenced in a study of OX40 agonist ivuxolimab in advanced cancers. Clones were read by immunoSEQ multiplex PCR, and TCRdb kept only the in-frame ones, dropping some. The sample has approximately 24,000 clones; around four fifths are singletons. The material was CD4+ or CD8+ T cells sorted from blood, obtained in a trial of the OX40 agonist ivuxolimab. The receptors come from an adult with an advanced solid tumor such as melanoma, head and neck, liver or kidney cancer.

V gene TRBV2 combines with J gene TRBJ2-3, with 12 bases fitting TRBD2. Unmatched junction bases numbered 13, after V lost 5 bases and J lost 4 bases. Per germline, CDR1 SNHLY and CDR2 FYNNEI. This CDR3 has 18 amino acids. In DNA form, the CDR3 reads TGTGCCAGCAGTTACACCGGACTAGCGGGGCTTGAGTCAGATACGCAGTATTTT. This codes for CASSYTGLAGLESDTQYF.

A note on this clone: The junction departs from the called germline gene at one end, perhaps through a read error. The chain employs TRBV7-7 and TRBJ2-1; TRBD1 matches 7 bases. Germline V lookup: CDR1 SSHAT, CDR2 FNYEAQ (reference sequence). The CDR3 totals 16 residues. The CDR3 spells CASSPRRDSPYNEQFF. The DNA of the CDR3 is TGTGCTAGCAGCCCCCGAAGGGACAGTCCCTACAATGAGCAGTTCTTC. Variable domain in full (rest from reference TRBV7-7 and TRBJ2-1): GAGVSQSPRYKVTKRGQDVTLRCDPISSHATLYWYQQALGQGPEFLTYFNYEAQPDKSGLPSDRFSAERPEGSISTLTIQRTEQRDSAMYRCASSPRRDSPYNEQFFGPGTRLTVL.

This clone was detected once. The V call is TRBV2, the J call TRBJ2-2; a possible D gene is TRBD1 (6 bases). The CDR3 runs to 13 residues. Germline V gives CDR1 SNHLY, CDR2 FYNNEI. V gave up 6 bases and J gave up 4 bases, with 9 bases separating them. In nucleotides, the CDR3 is TGTGCCAGCAGGATAGGGGGCACCGGGGAGCTGTTTTTT. This encodes CASRIGGTGELFF.

The rearrangement links TRBV6-1 to TRBJ2-7; TRBD1 matches at 8 bases. With 7 bases clipped from V and 4 bases from J, the junction kept 6 bases outside the gene matches. The CDR3 is made up of 13 amino acids. In germline, CDR1 is MNHNS, CDR2 SASEGT. In DNA, the CDR3 is TGTGCCAGCAAAGACAGGGGTAGGTACGAGCAGTACTTC. Amino acids: CASKDRGRYEQYF.

The chain joins TRBV14 to TRBJ1-1; D gene ambiguous. This CDR3 is 13 amino acids long. Germline V lookup: CDR1 SGHDN, CDR2 FVKESK. Trimming left V 2 bases short and J 3 bases short, with 7 bases between. In DNA form, the CDR3 reads TGTGCCAGCAGCCAACAGACATACACTGAAGCTTTCTTT. This encodes CASSQQTYTEAFF.

This clone was seen only a few times. V gene TRBV28 combines with J gene TRBJ2-7, with D unresolved. With 7 bases removed from V and 8 bases from J, the gap between germline ends came to 12 bases. The CDR3 is 11 residues long. Germline CDR1 and CDR2: MDHEN and SYDVKM. The CDR3 loop reads CASTLNRQQYF. As DNA, the CDR3 is TGTGCCAGCACCCTCAATCGCCAGCAGTACTTC.

The table lists this clone with a few counts. The V and J genes are TRBV28 and TRBJ1-1; D remains ambiguous. Trimming took off 4 bases at V and 11 bases at J, with 11 bases between the two ends. Germline CDR1 reads MDHEN; CDR2 reads SYDVKM. This CDR3 has 11 amino acids. The DNA for the CDR3 is TGTGCCAGCAGTTCAGGACCCTATGCTTTCTTT. Protein sequence: CASSSGPYAFF.

The chain joins TRBV5-1 to TRBJ2-1; TRBD1 matches 7 bases. After removal of 4 bases from V and 5 bases from J, the junction contained 9 bases not matched to a gene. CDR1 and CDR2 (germline): SGHRS, YFSETQ. The CDR3 contains 15 residues. The CDR3 region is CASSKGQPGDNEQFF. CDR3 coding DNA: TGCGCCAGCAGCAAGGGACAGCCTGGGGACAATGAGCAGTTCTTC.

The chain is built from TRBV29-1 and TRBJ1-1, with D tentatively TRBD1 (5 bases). The CDR3 totals 13 residues. Per germline, CDR1 SQVTM and CDR2 ANQGSEA. Trimming pared 3 bases from V and 0 bases from J, leaving 8 bases between. CDR3 in amino acids: CSVERGLNTEAFF. The CDR3 DNA follows: TGCAGCGTTGAGAGGGGCCTGAACACTGAAGCTTTCTTT.

This clone was detected a few times. The V and J genes are TRBV18 and TRBJ2-7; D may be TRBD2 (6 bases). Germline V gene sequence: CDR1 KGHSH, CDR2 LQKENI. The CDR3 loop spans 13 amino acids. Trimming took 6 bases from V and 7 from J, leaving 16 bases between them. The CDR3 nucleotides are TGTGCCAGCTCTTCCCTACAGGCGGGGGAGCAGTACTTC. Protein product: CASSSLQAGEQYF.

This chain uses TRBV11-2 with TRBJ2-1; possibly TRBD2 for D (5 bases). CDR1 and CDR2 (germline): SGHAT, FQNNGV. Trimming cost V 5 bases and J 5 bases, with 16 bases left between them. This CDR3 contains 15 residues. The CDR3 sequence is CASSQVRGTHNEQFF. The CDR3, as DNA: TGTGCCAGCAGCCAGGTCCGGGGTACTCACAATGAGCAGTTCTTC.

The rearrangement joins TRBV29-1 to TRBJ1-2; D unclear. In germline, CDR1 is SQVTM, CDR2 ANQGSEA. Trimming pared 3 bases from V and 8 bases from J, leaving 16 bases between. The CDR3 loop spans 13 amino acids. CDR3 DNA: TGCAGCGTTGATGCCAGTTCCCAGAGGGGCTACACCTTC. Its translation: CSVDASSQRGYTF.

The chain carries TRBV15 and TRBJ1-3; 12 positions agree with TRBD1. This CDR3 has 18 residues. The germline gives CDR1 LNHNV, CDR2 YYDKDF (reference sequence). The J segment lost 3 bases and the V segment lost 1 base, leaving 7 bases of the junction unmatched. The CDR3 sequence is CATSRGEGQGAFGNTIYF. The CDR3 DNA reads as TGTGCCACCAGCAGAGGAGAGGGACAGGGGGCGTTTGGAAACACCATATATTTT.

This chain connects TRBV11-2 to TRBJ1-2; unclear D gene. CDR3 size: 15 residues. Germline loops: CDR1 SGHAT, CDR2 FQNNGV. Trimming cost V 7 bases and J 7 bases, with 22 bases left between them. CDR3 DNA sequence: TGTGCCAGCAACCAGAGTGGCAGGAAGACTCGTGGCTACACCTTC. Its translation: CASNQSGRKTRGYTF. Full variable domain (rest looked up from reference TRBV11-2 and TRBJ1-2): EAGVAQSPRYKIIEKRQSVAFWCNPISGHATLYWYQQILGQGPKLLIQFQNNGVVDDSQLPKDRFSAERLKGVDSTLKIQPAKLEDSAVYLCASNQSGRKTRGYTFGSGTRLTVV.

The gene calls are TRBV19 and TRBJ2-1, with 7 bases aligning to TRBD2. Per germline, CDR1 LNHDA and CDR2 SQIVND (reference sequence). There are 13 residues in the CDR3. V lost 6 bases, J lost 5 bases, and 4 bases stayed unmatched. CDR3 amino acids: CASSKLANNEQFF. In nucleotides, the CDR3 is TGTGCCAGTAGCAAACTAGCGAACAATGAGCAGTTCTTC. The full variable domain, completed using reference TRBV19 and TRBJ2-1, is DGGITQSPKYLFRKEGQNVTLSCEQNLNHDAMYWYRQDPGQGLRLIYYSQIVNDFQKGDIAEGYSVSREKKESFPLTVTSAQKNPTAFYLCASSKLANNEQFFGPGTRLTVL.

This chain connects TRBV19 to TRBJ1-1; D is ambiguous. V was trimmed by 6 bases and J by 2 bases, leaving 13 bases between them. Germline V gene sequence: CDR1 LNHDA, CDR2 SQIVND (reference sequence). The CDR3 has 14 amino acids. The CDR3 coding sequence is TGTGCCAGTAGCCCTTGGACGGATAACACTGAAGCTTTCTTT. It yields the protein CASSPWTDNTEAFF.

This chain uses TRBV19 with TRBJ1-1; no firm D call. The CDR3 has 13 residues. Germline CDR1 LNHDA, CDR2 SQIVND (reference sequence). With 3 bases removed from V and 7 bases from J, the gap between germline ends came to 12 bases. The CDR3 region is CASSITQVGEAFF. In DNA, the CDR3 is TGTGCCAGTAGTATTACTCAGGTTGGTGAAGCTTTCTTT. The full variable domain, with the rest looked up from reference TRBV19 and TRBJ1-1, is DGGITQSPKYLFRKEGQNVTLSCEQNLNHDAMYWYRQDPGQGLRLIYYSQIVNDFQKGDIAEGYSVSREKKESFPLTVTSAQKNPTAFYLCASSITQVGEAFFGQGTRLTVV.

V usage is TRBV21-1 and J usage is TRBJ1-2. TRBV21-1 is described as a pseudogene. The CDR3 loop spans 15 amino acids. This CDR3 reads CASSNPETGDYGYTF. The CDR3 DNA follows: TGTGCCAGCAGCAACCCGGAAACTGGGGATTATGGCTACACCTTC.

The chain employs TRBV6-4 and TRBJ1-2; a weak D match, TRBD1 (6 bases). This CDR3 is built from 15 residues. Germline V lookup: CDR1 MRHNA, CDR2 SNTAGT. V lost 6 bases to trimming and J lost 4 bases, with 18 bases between them. This CDR3 reads CASSPGGGPVYGYTF. The CDR3 bases are TGTGCCAGCAGCCCCGGGGGGGGCCCCGTCTATGGCTACACCTTC.

V and J are TRBV18 and TRBJ2-5; D gene ambiguous. Germline loops: CDR1 KGHSH, CDR2 LQKENI. V was trimmed by 1 base and J by 3 bases, leaving 6 bases between them. This CDR3 has 13 residues. The DNA for the CDR3 is TGTGCCAGCTCACCACGGCAGGAAGAGACCCAGTACTTC. It codes for CASSPRQEETQYF.

This clone was counted only a few times. This rearrangement joins TRBV28 to TRBJ1-5; D uncertain. The CDR3 runs 12 residues. Germline CDR1 reads MDHEN; CDR2 reads SYDVKM. V lost 5 bases and J lost 2, with 4 bases in between. The CDR3 DNA follows: TGTGCCAGCAGTGAGGGCAATCAGCCCCAGCATTTT. Translating gives CASSEGNQPQHF. Variable domain in full (rest from reference TRBV28 and TRBJ1-5): DVKVTQSSRYLVKRTGEKVFLECVQDMDHENMFWYRQDPGLGLRLIYFSYDVKMKEKGDIPEGYSVSREKKERFSLILESASTNQTSMYLCASSEGNQPQHFGDGTRLSIL.

The J gene is TRBJ1-2, the V gene TRBV7-8; weak D call: TRBD1 (6 bases). The CDR3 contains 16 residues. Trimming cost V 0 bases and J 3 bases, with 14 bases left between them. Germline V gives CDR1 SGHVS, CDR2 FQNEAQ. CDR3 loop: CASSLAQGLGDYGYTF. The DNA of the CDR3 is TGTGCCAGCAGCTTAGCCCAGGGGTTAGGGGACTATGGCTACACCTTC.

V usage is TRBV5-1 and J usage is TRBJ2-2, with TRBD1 matching 8 bases. Trimming cost V 7 bases and J 1 base; bases outside gene matches: 3. CDR3 length equals 14 residues. Germline V CDR1 and CDR2: SGHRS, YFSETQ. CDR3 loop: CASGQGGNTGELFF. The CDR3 region has the DNA TGCGCCAGCGGACAGGGAGGGAACACCGGGGAGCTGTTTTTT. Using reference TRBV5-1 and TRBJ2-2 for the parts outside the CDR3, the full variable domain is KAGVTQTPRYLIKTRGQQVTLSCSPISGHRSVSWYQQTPGQGLQFLFEYFSETQRNKGNFPGRFSGRQFSNSRSEMNVSTLELGDSALYLCASGQGGNTGELFFGEGSRLTVL.

The rearrangement joins TRBV19 to TRBJ1-2; tentative D call: TRBD1 (6 bases). The V end lost 6 bases, the J end lost 1 base, and 18 bases lay between the germline ends. The CDR3 spans 16 residues. Germline V lookup: CDR1 LNHDA, CDR2 SQIVND (reference sequence). The DNA for the CDR3 is TGTGCCAGTAGCCCAGGACAGCGCCTTCTTAACTATGGCTACACCTTC. Protein: CASSPGQRLLNYGYTF.

The CDR3 protein is CASRDSAYNSPLHF. CDR3 DNA sequence: TGTGCCAGCCGAGACAGCGCCTATAATTCACCCCTCCACTTT. The chain links TRBV7-2 to TRBJ1-6; D is perhaps TRBD1 (5 bases). Germline loops: CDR1 SGHTA, CDR2 FQGNSA. This CDR3 is built from 14 residues. Trimming left V 8 bases short and J 2 bases short, with 10 bases between.

This clone was seen a handful of times. This chain links TRBV6-1 with TRBJ1-1, with TRBD1 matching over 8 bases. CDR1 is MNHNS and CDR2 is SASEGT in the germline V gene. V dropped 7 bases and J dropped 4; count of bases not matched to a gene: 8. This CDR3 region has 14 residues. The CDR3 DNA sequence: TGTGCCAGCAACCCAGGGGGCGCGAGCACTGAAGCTTTCTTT. Its translation is CASNPGGASTEAFF.

This chain links TRBV11-2 with TRBJ1-2; a weak D match, TRBD1 (6 bases). V lost 5 bases, J lost 0 bases, and 16 bases lay in between. Germline V lookup: CDR1 SGHAT, CDR2 FQNNGV. The CDR3 runs to 16 residues. Here the CDR3 reads CASSGPGTRANYGYTF. The CDR3 DNA follows: TGTGCCAGCAGCGGACCCGGGACACGAGCTAACTATGGCTACACCTTC.